The 21 T cell receptor beta chains given below trace back to one sample, sequenced in a study of cytomegalovirus exposure and HLA in healthy donors. PCR involved 60 Vbeta and 13 Jbeta primers. Generated by immunoSEQ multiplex PCR, the TCRdb table keeps only in-frame clones and is missing some. The sample holds 120,000 to 150,000 clones; 80% are singletons and the top ten take roughly 2%. Source material: PBMCs. These receptors originate from a man aged 25 to 45 in good health and CMV-seronegative.

The chain combines TRBV4-1 with TRBJ2-7; maybe TRBD2 (6 bases). Germline V gene data show CDR1 as MGHRA and CDR2 as YSYEKL. Trimming left V 0 bases short and J 4 bases short, with 13 bases between. The CDR3 covers 15 residues. The CDR3 DNA reads TGCGCCAGCAGCCAAGACCAGGGAGGACGGTACGAGCAGTACTTC. As protein: CASSQDQGGRYEQYF.

This sequence joins TRBV6-4 and TRBJ1-1, with 8 bases lining up with TRBD1. The J segment lost 3 bases and the V segment lost 6 bases, leaving 3 bases of the junction unmatched. Germline lookup yields CDR1 MRHNA and CDR2 SNTAGT. The CDR3 is 13 amino acids. The CDR3 loop reads CASRQGADTEAFF. The DNA of the CDR3 is TGTGCCAGCAGGCAGGGGGCCGACACTGAAGCTTTCTTT.

The chain carries TRBV27 and TRBJ2-7, with 13 bases matching TRBD2. There are 15 residues in the CDR3. V dropped 4 bases and J dropped 4; count of bases not matched to a gene: 4. CDR1 and CDR2 from the germline V gene are MNHEY and SMNVEV (reference sequence). CDR3 protein: CASSSGLAGMYEQYF. DNA of the CDR3: TGTGCCAGCAGTTCGGGACTAGCGGGAATGTACGAGCAGTACTTC.

The rearrangement uses TRBV28 and TRBJ2-7, with 9 bases that match TRBD1. The V gene end was trimmed by 7 bases and the J gene end by 2 bases; junction bases not matched to a gene: 6. The CDR3 has 14 residues. Per the germline V gene, CDR1 is MDHEN and CDR2 is SYDVKM. The CDR3 protein is CASTQQGAPYEQYF. The CDR3 DNA sequence: TGTGCCAGCACCCAACAGGGGGCACCCTACGAGCAGTACTTC.

About this clone: Relative to the germline gene, one junction end is altered; a read error may explain this. J is TRBJ1-5 and V is TRBV30; D unresolved. This CDR3 has 15 residues. CDR1 and CDR2 from the germline V gene are GTSNPN and SVGIG (reference sequence). CDR3 bases: TGTGCCTGGAGTAACAGATTGAACGCCAATCAGCCCCAGAATTTT. It translates to CAWSNRLNANQPQNF.

The V and J genes are TRBV19 and TRBJ2-1; a possible D gene is TRBD2 (6 bases). This CDR3 comprises 15 residues. Germline-derived CDR1 and CDR2 are LNHDA and SQIVND (reference sequence). V dropped 3 bases and J dropped 7 bases, with 16 bases sitting between them. The DNA of the CDR3 is TGTGCCAGTAGTATGGGAGGAATCTTGGGGAATGAGCAGTTCTTC. Protein: CASSMGGILGNEQFF.

The rearrangement links TRBV4-2 to TRBJ1-2, with 9 nucleotides matching TRBD1. This CDR3 contains 18 residues. V lost 4 bases to trimming and J lost 6 bases; unmatched junction nucleotides: 18. Germline CDR1 and CDR2: LGHNA and YNFKEQ. CDR3 amino acids: CASSRTIGQGFLGNGYTF. CDR3 DNA sequence: TGTGCCAGCAGCCGCACGATTGGACAGGGGTTTCTGGGGAATGGCTACACCTTC.

The DNA of the CDR3 is TGTGCCAGCAGCTTATACGGCGGGGGGGGCGAAAAACTGTTTTTT. It is translated as CASSLYGGGGEKLFF. This chain links TRBV7-6 with TRBJ1-4; TRBD1 is a possible D gene (6 bases). Germline CDR1 SGHVS, CDR2 FNYEAQ. This CDR3 has 15 residues. Trimming stripped 2 bases from V and 8 bases from J, with 15 bases between.

This sequence joins TRBV6-1 and TRBJ1-2; tentative D call: TRBD1 (5 bases). V was trimmed by 4 bases and J by 4 bases, leaving 7 bases between them. The CDR3 loop spans 12 amino acids. Germline values: CDR1 MNHNS, CDR2 SASEGT. The CDR3 DNA follows: TGTGCCAGCAGTGGGAGGGGCTATGGCTACACCTTC. It is translated as CASSGRGYGYTF.

The chain couples TRBV15 to TRBJ1-1; 8 bases match TRBD1. The J segment lost 6 bases and the V segment lost 2 bases, leaving 5 bases of the junction unmatched. The CDR3 consists of 14 residues. Germline CDR1 and CDR2: LNHNV and YYDKDF (reference sequence). CDR3 sequence: CATSRLQGGAEAFF. In DNA form, the CDR3 reads TGTGCCACCAGCAGACTACAGGGGGGGGCTGAAGCTTTCTTT.

In DNA, the CDR3 is TGTGCCAGCAGCTCGGGACAGTTCTCCGTCGGGCAGTACTTC. This sequence encodes CASSSGQFSVGQYF. This chain connects TRBV5-6 to TRBJ2-7; TRBD1 matches at 7 bases. This CDR3 comprises 14 residues. J was trimmed by 9 bases and V by 3 bases; bases with no gene match: 12. Germline CDR1 is SGHDT and CDR2 is YYEEEE.

This chain joins TRBV14 and TRBJ2-7; 8 nucleotides match TRBD1. This CDR3 is 16 amino acids long. Per germline, CDR1 SGHDN and CDR2 FVKESK. With 1 base clipped from V and 6 bases from J, the junction kept 11 bases outside the gene matches. This CDR3 is CASSQVTGGQGGEQYF. The CDR3 DNA is TGTGCCAGCAGCCAAGTAACGGGTGGACAGGGAGGCGAGCAGTACTTC. Based on the CDR3 plus reference TRBV14 and TRBJ2-7, the full variable domain is EAGVTQFPSHSVIEKGQTVTLRCDPISGHDNLYWYRRVMGKEIKFLLHFVKESKQDESGMPNNRFLAERTGGTYSTLKVQPAELEDSGVYFCASSQVTGGQGGEQYFGPGTRLTVT.

The chain combines TRBV10-2 with TRBJ2-5, with D tentatively TRBD1 (6 bases). The DNA end favors TRBJ2-7, so the J call may be wrong. CDR1 WSHSY and CDR2 SAAADI come from the germline V gene. The CDR3 is 13 amino acids. The DNA for the CDR3 is TGCGCCAGCACCCTACAGGGACCCTACGAGCAGTACTTC. As protein: CASTLQGPYEQYF.

A remark on this clone: The junction does not match germline at one end; this may be a read error. The V call is TRBV7-9, the J call TRBJ1-2; no definite D call. Germline V gene lookup returns CDR1 SEHNR and CDR2 FQNEAQ (reference sequence). CDR3 length: 12 residues. CDR3 bases: TGTTCCAGCAGCCCCCTCGGCTATGGCTACACCTTC. Encoded protein: CSSSPLGYGYTF.

V is TRBV7-6 and J is TRBJ1-5; D is unclear. CDR3 length: 15 residues. The germline V gene encodes CDR1 SGHVS and CDR2 FNYEAQ. V lost 1 base, J lost 5 bases, and 12 bases lay in between. The CDR3: CASSLGEDPYQPQHF. The CDR3, as DNA: TGTGCCAGCAGCTTAGGGGAGGACCCGTATCAGCCCCAGCATTTT.

The chain recombines TRBV5-1 with TRBJ2-7, with a tentative D call TRBD2 (6 bases). V gave up 7 bases and J gave up 0 bases, with 8 bases separating them. This CDR3 is built from 12 residues. CDR1 and CDR2 (germline): SGHRS, YFSETQ. For the CDR3, the DNA is TGCGCCAGCCGCGGGGACTCCTACGAGCAGTACTTC. It specifies CASRGDSYEQYF.

The V gene is TRBV29-1, the J gene TRBJ1-2, with a tentative D call TRBD1 (6 bases). CDR3 length equals 14 residues. The V gene's germline CDR1 is SQVTM and CDR2 ANQGSEA. V was shortened by 2 bases and J by 2 bases, with 12 bases between the two germline ends. The CDR3 sequence is CSVEYTGSNYGYTF. DNA of the CDR3: TGCAGCGTTGAATACACAGGGAGCAACTATGGCTACACCTTC.

The chain has TRBV10-3 and TRBJ1-3; 7 nucleotides match TRBD1. The CDR3 totals 13 residues. CDR1 and CDR2 (germline): ENHRY, SYGVKD. After removal of 10 bases from V and 2 bases from J, the junction contained 5 bases not matched to a gene. The CDR3 DNA follows: TGTGCCAGCTACAGGGGAACTGGAAACACCATATATTTT. Its protein product is CASYRGTGNTIYF.

The V gene is TRBV2, the J gene TRBJ2-3; perhaps TRBD1 as D (6 bases). The CDR3 is 14 residues long. V lost 6 bases to trimming and J lost 0 bases, with 10 bases between them. CDR1 is SNHLY and CDR2 is FYNNEI in the germline V gene. The CDR3 sequence: CASRNRASTDTQYF. CDR3 in DNA: TGTGCCAGCAGGAACAGGGCGAGCACAGATACGCAGTATTTT.

The genes are TRBV28 and TRBJ1-2; D is uncertain. The germline gives CDR1 MDHEN, CDR2 SYDVKM. This CDR3 is 15 amino acids long. V shed 7 bases and J shed 0 bases, with 15 bases lying between them. CDR3 protein: CASISVRRANYGYTF. The DNA for the CDR3 is TGTGCCAGCATATCGGTGAGGCGGGCTAACTATGGCTACACCTTC.

This chain connects TRBV7-2 to TRBJ2-3; D gene ambiguous. The CDR3 covers 12 residues. V was cut by 4 bases and J by 2 bases, with 4 bases left in between. Germline-derived CDR1 and CDR2 are SGHTA and FQGNSA. The CDR3 DNA sequence: TGTGCCAGCAGCTCGTACACAGATACGCAGTATTTT. It translates to CASSSYTDTQYF.